This note documents a single T cell receptor (beta chain) sequence. The antigen is undetermined. No conserved phenylalanine or tryptophan ends this CDR3, so it is likely a read error. Starting material of 500 ng total RNA yielded TCR beta cDNA via a constant-region primer. Sequencing libraries for TCR beta derived from three nested multiplex PCR rounds that used slightly modified ARM-PCR. A C-beta reverse primer and TRBV1-TRBV30 forward primers served in each of the first two PCR rounds, at around 10 cycles apiece. One entry per CDR3 protein results from TCRdb running MiXCR on the multiplex PCR reads. The sample yields roughly 120,000 distinct CDR3 sequences, roughly three fifths seen once. This sample is part of a study of tumor-infiltrating lymphocytes in primary liver carcinoma. Across the whole study: Among the tumors, stages were T1-T3 N0M0 and sizes roughly 4.2 to 11 cm.

Co-extraction of both nucleic acids (RNA and DNA) used about 18-31 mg of unsorted bulk tissue. Samples came from superior, inferior, lateral poles and tumor centre. The CDR3 is made up of 14 amino acids. The V and J ends lost 0 bases and 5 bases respectively, with 9 bases between them. The germline gives CDR1 SGHAT, CDR2 FQNNGV. The study's findings and limits: A fraction of only about 7-25% of top clones appeared in all five tumor regions.

The chain carries TRBV11-2 and TRBJ2-3; D remains unclear. This clonotype originated in a woman aged 60-75 years with primary liver carcinoma and hepatitis B virus infection. The sequenced sample consisted of liver tumor tissue from sampling region 1. Subset of the sample: tumor region T1, superior pole. CDR3 residues: CASSLEVGRDTQYS. CDR3 coding DNA: TGTGCCAGCAGCTTAGAAGTTGGCCGAGATACGCAGTATTCT.